This TCR beta chain came from a study of T cells in Graves' hyperthyroidism and ophthalmopathy (dated by TCRdb to about 2019). Background on the whole study: Peripheral blood samples were taken at the time of initial diagnosis, prior to any treatment. Whether ophthalmopathy could be predicted prospectively was tested in an independent validation cohort made up of 18 hyperthyroidism patients plus 17 patients who later progressed to ophthalmopathy. To identify distinguishing TCR V-J signatures, a discovery cohort of about 100 patients was used, comprising 43 with Graves' ophthalmopathy and approximately 58 with stable Graves' hyperthyroidism. The roughly 94 discovery patients were randomly divided into training and test sets at a 7:3 ratio. After sampling, hyperthyroidism patients received methimazole starting at 30 mg daily, and ophthalmopathy patients received high-dose intravenous methylprednisolone. According to the paper, TCR Vbeta CDR3 sequencing was carried out on 135 peripheral blood samples, which came from 40 to 45 ophthalmopathy, around 74 hyperthyroidism and roughly 17 progressor patients. In addition, the study compared T-cell repertoires in thyroid tissue and in blood from roughly six Graves' hyperthyroidism patients. The paper's findings and limits, for the study overall: Most expanded thyroid clonotypes (frequency above 0.001) were also detected in blood, a finding suggesting that blood repertoires may reflect thyroid immune responses. A model built on a 13 V-J signature distinguished ophthalmopathy from stable hyperthyroidism, reaching about 88% sensitivity and about 81% specificity in cross-validation and 80%/75% in testing. Sample size was not statistically predetermined, and investigators were not blinded to group allocation. During validation, the model predicted progression to ophthalmopathy a median of about 5.9 months ahead of onset, with almost 71% sensitivity and 72% to 85% specificity.

A remark on this clonotype: Its antigen target is currently unknown. Base qualities are not at hand, and no much larger clone is one base apart.

A patient counted as having stable Graves' hyperthyroidism if no progression to ophthalmopathy occurred over 18 months of follow-up. The hyperthyroidism patients were between 18 and 65 years old and newly diagnosed, with a disease duration of less than 2 months. The study excluded patients with uncontrolled infections, other autoimmune diseases, pregnancy or lactation. Diagnoses relied on clinical symptoms, serum thyroxine and TRAb, thyroid ultrasound and orbital computed tomography. Ficoll-Paque density gradient centrifugation was used to isolate PBMCs from about 10 ml of fresh peripheral blood. Total RNA was extracted with Trizol reagent, and quality was checked on an Agilent 2100 Bioanalyzer. Amplification of TCR beta CDR3 regions was carried out from RNA transcripts. The first round of RT-PCR for the TCR CDR3 was performed with the HTBI primer set and the Qiagen OneStep RT-PCR kit. Libraries were constructed in a second round of multiplex PCR, after which size selection and purification were performed. Sequencing of the libraries was done on an Illumina HiSeq2000 using paired-end 100 bp reads. As for the original processing: SOAPnuke was used to process the raw data, removing reads that contained adapters or uncalled bases, had a mean Phred below 15, or lacked an exact match to the constant primer or identifier. COPE v1.2.5 was used to merge the high-quality paired reads, and each unique nucleotide sequence was defined as a clonotype. MiTCR v1.1 was used to align the clonotypes against IMGT TRBV, TRBD and TRBJ reference segments. Only V-J combinations with frequency above 0.0001, covering 99.2% of repertoires, were analysed. The TCS score was defined as the ratio of F50 (clonal expansion) to E x V (chaos), calculated using BLOSUM62-based TCRdist between CDR3 peptides within each V-J. Welch's t-statistics and random forest reduced around 550 V-J features to roughly 13, which were used in a naive Bayes classifier (R e1071). TCRdb trimmed public reads at Q25 via fastp, called clones via MiXCR and kept in-frame beta chains. CDR3 protein duplicates are merged, each entry listing the most common genes and DNA. The V and J calls come from TCRdb's annotation, not from the publication. This sample gives some 720,000 distinct CDR3 sequences in total; about 17% of them show up just once. Clones ranked in the top ten supply approximately 8.4% of the sample.

Including the terminal cysteine and phenylalanine, the CDR3 comprises 15 residues. CDR3 DNA is the only sequence kept; it has 45 bases, read in frame from the first base. Relative to germline, V is 6 bases shorter and J is 2 bases shorter, with 16 bases between their ends. The germline V gene gives CDR1 as MNHNS and CDR2 as SASEGT. The rearranged segments are TRBV6-1 and TRBJ1-2, with TRBD1 as a weak D call on 6 bases. This clonotype was obtained from a man younger than 35 with Graves' hyperthyroidism. Material: blood. The CDR3 in this case is CASRKRGATNYGYTF. The sequenced DNA: TGTGCCAGCAGGAAGCGGGGGGCTACGAACTATGGCTACACCTTC.